The entry that follows covers one TCR beta chain sequence. The CDR3 runs 15 residues. The V gene end was trimmed by 5 bases and the J gene end by 6 bases; junction bases not matched to a gene: 10. Authors' methods: Scientists estimated how many nucleated cells there were by amplifying reference gene primers. Only in-frame clones appear in the TCRdb table, and some are missing; sequencing was by immunoSEQ multiplex PCR. The DNA gave D and trimming, while V, J and clone size come from that table. The table shows roughly 290,000 clones, with around 87% occurring only once. This entry comes from a study of blood T cell repertoires in COVID-19. Overall study: Whether acute or convalescent, the COVID-19 samples came from the United States, Italy and Spain. T cells, B-cell-depleted T cells, or PBMCs supplied cDNA or gDNA.

Sequenced: peripheral blood. The V and J genes are TRBV5-3 and TRBJ2-2; 7 bases agree with TRBD1. TRBV5-3 is classed as an ORF, of uncertain function. The sequence derives from a woman in her forties or fifties who had recovered from COVID-19. As DNA, the CDR3 is TGTGCCAGAAGTTTCAGGACAGGATTGGCCGGGGAGCTGTTTTTT. Its translation is CARSFRTGLAGELFF.